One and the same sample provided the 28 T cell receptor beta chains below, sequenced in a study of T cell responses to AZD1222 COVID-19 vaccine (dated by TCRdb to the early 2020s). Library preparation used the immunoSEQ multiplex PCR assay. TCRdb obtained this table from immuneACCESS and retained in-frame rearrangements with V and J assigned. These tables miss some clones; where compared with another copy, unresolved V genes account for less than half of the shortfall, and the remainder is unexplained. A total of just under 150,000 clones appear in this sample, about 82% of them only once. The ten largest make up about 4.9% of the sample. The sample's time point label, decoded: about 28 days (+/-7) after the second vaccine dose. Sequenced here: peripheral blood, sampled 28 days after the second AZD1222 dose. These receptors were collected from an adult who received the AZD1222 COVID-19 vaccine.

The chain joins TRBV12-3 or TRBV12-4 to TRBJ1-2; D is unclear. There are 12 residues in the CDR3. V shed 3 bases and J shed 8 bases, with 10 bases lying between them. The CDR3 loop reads CASSLEGRGYTF. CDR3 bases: TGTGCCAGCAGTTTGGAGGGCCGAGGCTACACCTTC.

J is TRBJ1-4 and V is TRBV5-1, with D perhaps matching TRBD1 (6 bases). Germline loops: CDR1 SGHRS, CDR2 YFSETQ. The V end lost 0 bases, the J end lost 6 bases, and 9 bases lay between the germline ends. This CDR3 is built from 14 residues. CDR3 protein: CASSLGQVYEKLFF. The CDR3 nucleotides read TGCGCCAGCAGCTTGGGACAGGTTTATGAAAAACTGTTTTTT.

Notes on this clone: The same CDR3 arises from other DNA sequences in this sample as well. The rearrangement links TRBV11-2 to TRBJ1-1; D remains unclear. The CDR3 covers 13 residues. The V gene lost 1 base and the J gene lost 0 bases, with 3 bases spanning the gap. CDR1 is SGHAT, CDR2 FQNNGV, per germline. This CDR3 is CASSLAVNTEAFF. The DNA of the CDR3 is TGTGCCAGCAGCTTAGCTGTGAACACTGAAGCTTTCTTT.

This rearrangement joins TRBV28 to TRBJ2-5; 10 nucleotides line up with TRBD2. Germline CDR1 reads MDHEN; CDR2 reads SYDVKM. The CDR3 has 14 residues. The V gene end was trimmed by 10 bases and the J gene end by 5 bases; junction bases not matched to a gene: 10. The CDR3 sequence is CATGTSVQGETQYF. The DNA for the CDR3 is TGTGCCACCGGGACTAGCGTTCAAGGGGAGACCCAGTACTTC.

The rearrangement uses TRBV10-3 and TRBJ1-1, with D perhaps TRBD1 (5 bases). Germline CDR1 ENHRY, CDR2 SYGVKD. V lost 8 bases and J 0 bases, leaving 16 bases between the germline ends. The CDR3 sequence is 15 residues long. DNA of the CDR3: TGTGCCATCGGGGGGGACGGGCTAATGAACACTGAAGCTTTCTTT. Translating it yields CAIGGDGLMNTEAFF.

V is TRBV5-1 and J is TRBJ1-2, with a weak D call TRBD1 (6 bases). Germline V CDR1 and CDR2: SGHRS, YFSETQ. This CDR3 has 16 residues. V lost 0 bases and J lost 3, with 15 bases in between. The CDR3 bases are TGCGCCAGCAGCTTGGCCATTATGCAGGGGCACTATGGCTACACCTTC. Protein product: CASSLAIMQGHYGYTF.

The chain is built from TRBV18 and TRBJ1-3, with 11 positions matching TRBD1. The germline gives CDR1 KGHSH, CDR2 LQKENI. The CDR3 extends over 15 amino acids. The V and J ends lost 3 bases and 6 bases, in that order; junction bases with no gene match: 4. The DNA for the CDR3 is TGTGCCAGCTCACCGGACAGGGGGCGGGAAAACACCATATATTTT. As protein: CASSPDRGRENTIYF. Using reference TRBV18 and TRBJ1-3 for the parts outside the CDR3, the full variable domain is NAGVMQNPRHLVRRRGQEARLRCSPMKGHSHVYWYRQLPEEGLKFMVYLQKENIIDESGMPKERFSAEFPKEGPSILRIQQVVRGDSAAYFCASSPDRGRENTIYFGEGSWLTVV.

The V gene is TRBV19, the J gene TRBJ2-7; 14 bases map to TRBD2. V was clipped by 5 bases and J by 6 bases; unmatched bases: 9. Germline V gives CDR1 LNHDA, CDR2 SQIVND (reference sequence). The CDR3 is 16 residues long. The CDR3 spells CASSLPGLAGAVEQYF. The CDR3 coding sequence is TGTGCCAGTAGTCTACCGGGACTAGCGGGAGCAGTCGAGCAGTACTTC.

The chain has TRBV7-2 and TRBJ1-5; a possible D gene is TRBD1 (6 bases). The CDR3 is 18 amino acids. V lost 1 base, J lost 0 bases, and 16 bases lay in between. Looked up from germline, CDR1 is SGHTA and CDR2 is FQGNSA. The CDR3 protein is CASSLVGGQSYSNQPQHF. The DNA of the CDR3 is TGTGCCAGCAGCTTAGTCGGCGGACAGAGTTATAGCAATCAGCCCCAGCATTTT.

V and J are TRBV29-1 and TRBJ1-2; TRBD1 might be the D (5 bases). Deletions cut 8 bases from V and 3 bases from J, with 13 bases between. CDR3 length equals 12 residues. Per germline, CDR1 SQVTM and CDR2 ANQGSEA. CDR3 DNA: TGCAGCTCAGAATTGGGGGACTATGGCTACACCTTC. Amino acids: CSSELGDYGYTF.

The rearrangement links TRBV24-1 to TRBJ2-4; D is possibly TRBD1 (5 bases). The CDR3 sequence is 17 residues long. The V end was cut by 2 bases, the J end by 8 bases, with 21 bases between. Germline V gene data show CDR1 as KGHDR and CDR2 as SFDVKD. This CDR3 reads CATSDYPHRYPKDIQYF. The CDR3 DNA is TGTGCCACCAGTGATTACCCCCACAGGTACCCAAAGGACATTCAGTACTTC.

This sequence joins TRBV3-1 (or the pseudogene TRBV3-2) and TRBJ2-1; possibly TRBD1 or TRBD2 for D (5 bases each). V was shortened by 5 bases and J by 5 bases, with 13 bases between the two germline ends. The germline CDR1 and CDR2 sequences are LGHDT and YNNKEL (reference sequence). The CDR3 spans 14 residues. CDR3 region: CASSKTGTHNEQFF. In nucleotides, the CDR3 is TGTGCCAGCAGCAAAACCGGGACCCACAATGAGCAGTTCTTC.

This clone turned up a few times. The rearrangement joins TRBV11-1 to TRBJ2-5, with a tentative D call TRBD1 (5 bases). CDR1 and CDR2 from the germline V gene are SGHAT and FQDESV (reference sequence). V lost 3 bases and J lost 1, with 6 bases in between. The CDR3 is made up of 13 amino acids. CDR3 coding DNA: TGTGCCAGCAGCTTGACAGTCCAAGAGACCCAGTACTTC. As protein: CASSLTVQETQYF. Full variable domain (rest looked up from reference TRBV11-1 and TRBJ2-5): EAEVAQSPRYKITEKSQAVAFWCDPISGHATLYWYRQILGQGPELLVQFQDESVVDDSQLPKDRFSAERLKGVDSTLKIQPAELGDSAMYLCASSLTVQETQYFGPGTRLLVL.

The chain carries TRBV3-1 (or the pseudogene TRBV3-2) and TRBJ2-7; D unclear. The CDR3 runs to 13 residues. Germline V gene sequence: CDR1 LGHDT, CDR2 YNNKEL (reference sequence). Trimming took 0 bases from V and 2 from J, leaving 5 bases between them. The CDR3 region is CASSQDGTYEQYF. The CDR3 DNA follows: TGTGCCAGCAGCCAAGACGGTACCTACGAGCAGTACTTC.

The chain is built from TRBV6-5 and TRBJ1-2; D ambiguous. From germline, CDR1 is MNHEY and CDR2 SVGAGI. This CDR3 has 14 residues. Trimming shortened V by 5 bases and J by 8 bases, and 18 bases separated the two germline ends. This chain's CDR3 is CASSLIPREGGYTF. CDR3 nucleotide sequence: TGTGCCAGCAGTCTTATCCCCCGGGAAGGGGGCTACACCTTC.

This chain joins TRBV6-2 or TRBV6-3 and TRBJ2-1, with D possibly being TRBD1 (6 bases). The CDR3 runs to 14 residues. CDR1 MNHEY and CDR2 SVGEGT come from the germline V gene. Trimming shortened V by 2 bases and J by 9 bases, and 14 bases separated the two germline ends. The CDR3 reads CASSYVGTFSEQFF. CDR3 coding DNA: TGTGCCAGCAGTTACGTGGGGACATTCAGTGAGCAGTTCTTC.

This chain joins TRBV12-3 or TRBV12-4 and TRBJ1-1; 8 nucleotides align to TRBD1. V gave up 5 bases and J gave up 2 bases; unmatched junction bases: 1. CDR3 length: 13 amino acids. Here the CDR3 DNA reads TGTGCCAGCAGTGGACAGGGTAACACTGAAGCTTTCTTT. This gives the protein CASSGQGNTEAFF.

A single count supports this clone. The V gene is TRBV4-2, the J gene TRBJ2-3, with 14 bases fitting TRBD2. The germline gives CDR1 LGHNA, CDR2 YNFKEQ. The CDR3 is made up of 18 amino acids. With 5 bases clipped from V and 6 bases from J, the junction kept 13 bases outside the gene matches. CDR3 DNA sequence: TGTGCCAGCAGCAAAGCCACGACTAGCGGGGGGGCCTTGGATACGCAGTATTTT. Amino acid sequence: CASSKATTSGGALDTQYF.

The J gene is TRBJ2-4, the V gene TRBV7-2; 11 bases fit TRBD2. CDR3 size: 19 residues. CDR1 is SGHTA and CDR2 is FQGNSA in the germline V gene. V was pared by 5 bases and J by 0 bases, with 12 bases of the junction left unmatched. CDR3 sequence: CASSPSGRSGGLAKNIQYF. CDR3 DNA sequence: TGTGCCAGCAGCCCTAGCGGGAGGAGTGGGGGACTAGCCAAAAACATTCAGTACTTC.

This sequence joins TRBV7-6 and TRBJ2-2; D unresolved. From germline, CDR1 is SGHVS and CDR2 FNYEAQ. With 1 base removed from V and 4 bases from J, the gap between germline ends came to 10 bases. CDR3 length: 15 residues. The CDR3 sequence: CASSLVSSTTGELFF. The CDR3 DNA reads TGTGCCAGCAGCTTAGTTTCCTCAACCACCGGGGAGCTGTTTTTT.

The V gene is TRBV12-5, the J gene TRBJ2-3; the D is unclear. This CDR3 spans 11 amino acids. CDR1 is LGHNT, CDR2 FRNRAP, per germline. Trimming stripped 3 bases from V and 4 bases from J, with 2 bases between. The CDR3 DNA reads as TGTGCTAGTGGTTTATCAGATACGCAGTATTTT. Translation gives CASGLSDTQYF. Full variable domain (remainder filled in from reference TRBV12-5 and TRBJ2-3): DARVTQTPRHKVTEMGQEVTMRCQPILGHNTVFWYRQTMMQGLELLAYFRNRAPLDDSGMPKDRFSAEMPDATLATLKIQPSEPRDSAVYFCASGLSDTQYFGPGTRLTVL.

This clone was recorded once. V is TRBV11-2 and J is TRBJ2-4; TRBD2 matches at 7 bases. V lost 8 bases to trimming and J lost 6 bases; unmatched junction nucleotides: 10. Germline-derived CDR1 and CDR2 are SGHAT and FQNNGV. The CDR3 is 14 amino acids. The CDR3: CASRTGGGGNIQYF. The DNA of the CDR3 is TGTGCCAGCCGGACGGGGGGAGGAGGAAACATTCAGTACTTC.

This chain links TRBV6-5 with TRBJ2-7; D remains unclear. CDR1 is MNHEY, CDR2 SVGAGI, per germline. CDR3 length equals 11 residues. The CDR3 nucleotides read TGTGGGGGAAAGGCCCCACACGAGCAGTACTTC. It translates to CGGKAPHEQYF.

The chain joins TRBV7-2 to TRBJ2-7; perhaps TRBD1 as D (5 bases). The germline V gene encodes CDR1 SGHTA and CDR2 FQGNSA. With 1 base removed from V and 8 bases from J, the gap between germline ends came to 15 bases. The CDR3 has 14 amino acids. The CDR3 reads CASSLGQGSGKQYF. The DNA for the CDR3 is TGTGCCAGCAGCTTAGGTCAGGGCTCAGGAAAGCAGTACTTC.

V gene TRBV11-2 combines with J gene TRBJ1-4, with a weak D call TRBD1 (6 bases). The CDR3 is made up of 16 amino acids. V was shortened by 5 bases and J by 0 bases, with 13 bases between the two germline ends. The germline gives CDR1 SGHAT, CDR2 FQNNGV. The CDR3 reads CASSTGQFATNEKLFF. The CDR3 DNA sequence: TGTGCCAGCAGCACAGGACAGTTTGCAACTAATGAAAAACTGTTTTTT.

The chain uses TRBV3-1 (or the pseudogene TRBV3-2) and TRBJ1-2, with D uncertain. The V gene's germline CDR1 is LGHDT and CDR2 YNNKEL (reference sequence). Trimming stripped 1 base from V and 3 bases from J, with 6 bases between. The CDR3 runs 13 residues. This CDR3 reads CASSQVGDYGYTF. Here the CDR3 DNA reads TGTGCCAGCAGCCAAGTAGGAGACTATGGCTACACCTTC.

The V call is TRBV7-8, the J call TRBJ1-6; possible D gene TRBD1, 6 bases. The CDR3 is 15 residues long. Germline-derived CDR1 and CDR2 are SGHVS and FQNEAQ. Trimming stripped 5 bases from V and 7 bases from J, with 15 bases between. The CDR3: CASSEYQGSNSPLHF. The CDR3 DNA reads TGTGCCAGCAGCGAATATCAGGGGAGCAATTCACCCCTCCACTTT.

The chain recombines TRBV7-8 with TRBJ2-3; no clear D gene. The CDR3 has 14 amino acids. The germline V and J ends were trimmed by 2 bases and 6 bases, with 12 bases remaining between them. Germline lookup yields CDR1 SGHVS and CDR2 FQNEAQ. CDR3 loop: CASSLMSLRDTQYF. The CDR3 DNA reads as TGTGCCAGCAGCTTAATGTCCCTGCGGGATACGCAGTATTTT.